One sample yielded the 28 T cell receptor beta chains listed below, sequenced in a study of blood T cells in healthy people across ages. The second PCR ran about 6 to 12 cycles with a sample-barcoded 5' primer and J-beta primers. TCRdb re-analysed the 5' RACE reads in MiXCR, keeping a single row per CDR3 protein. The sample lists around 870,000 distinct CDR3 sequences, less than 35% occurring once. The sequencing sample was made of blood. These receptors were taken from a woman aged 80 or older in good health.

V is TRBV20-1 and J is TRBJ1-1; D possibly corresponds to TRBD1 (5 bases). V was trimmed by 5 bases and J by 8 bases, leaving 18 bases between them. CDR1 and CDR2 (germline): DFQATT, SNEGSKA (reference sequence). The CDR3 consists of 13 residues. DNA of the CDR3: TGCAGTGCTCGACTAGTGGGGCCTAGGGAAGCTTTCTTT. This gives the protein CSARLVGPREAFF.

Turning to this clonotype: A single base separates this from a much larger clone, so it may be a read error. The genes are TRBV27 and TRBJ2-5; 9 positions match TRBD2. This CDR3 contains 18 residues. Germline V gene data show CDR1 as MNHEY and CDR2 as SMNVEV (reference sequence). V shed 3 bases and J 1 base; nucleotides not matched to a gene: 12. For the CDR3, the DNA is TGTGCCAGCAGTTTTAGAAGCGGGGGGACCAGGGGCCAAGAGACCCAGTACTTC. Its translation is CASSFRSGGTRGQETQYF.

This clonotype showed up many times. The chain combines TRBV7-2 with TRBJ2-4; D may correspond to TRBD1 or TRBD2 (5 bases each). This CDR3 comprises 13 residues. Germline loops: CDR1 SGHTA, CDR2 FQGNSA. V was pared by 0 bases and J by 8 bases, with 8 bases between. The chain's CDR3 is CASSLALGDIQYF. CDR3 bases: TGTGCCAGCAGCTTAGCCTTGGGGGACATTCAGTACTTC.

This clonotype was seen at least ten times. V and J are TRBV27 and TRBJ2-7, with D hard to call. CDR1 MNHEY and CDR2 SMNVEV come from the germline V gene (reference sequence). This CDR3 contains 15 residues. Trimming stripped 3 bases from V and 3 bases from J, with 15 bases between. The CDR3 region has the DNA TGTGCCAGCAGTTTCCGCAGGACCCTTTACTACGAGCAGTACTTC. This encodes CASSFRRTLYYEQYF.

This sequence joins TRBV7-2 and TRBJ2-7; 9 bases agree with TRBD1. The last part of the DNA fits TRBJ2-5 better; the J call may be wrong. CDR3 length equals 18 residues. Germline assignment: CDR1 SGHTA and CDR2 FQGNSA. The CDR3 reads CASREPGQGRFSGETQYF. CDR3 nucleotides: TGTGCCAGCAGAGAGCCGGGACAGGGAAGGTTCTCCGGAGAGACCCAGTACTTC.

This clonotype was seen only a few times. The chain couples TRBV9 to TRBJ2-2; no reliable D call. Germline CDR1 is SGDLS and CDR2 is YYNGEE. Between the trimmed V and J ends, which lost 0 bases and 2 bases, there was a span of 8 bases. The CDR3 runs 15 residues. The CDR3 sequence: CASSVDRINTGELFF. CDR3 bases: TGTGCCAGCAGCGTAGATAGGATTAACACCGGGGAGCTGTTTTTT. Filled out from reference TRBV9 and TRBJ2-2, the complete variable domain reads DSGVTQTPKHLITATGQRVTLRCSPRSGDLSVYWYQQSLDQGLQFLIQYYNGEERAKGNILERFSAQQFPDLHSELNLSSLELGDSALYFCASSVDRINTGELFFGEGSRLTVL.

The chain employs TRBV5-4 and TRBJ2-2; 9 bases align to TRBD1. This CDR3 has 14 residues. Germline values: CDR1 SGHNT, CDR2 YYREEE (reference sequence). In nucleotides, the CDR3 is TGTGCTGCCGGGACAGGGTTGAACACCGGGGAGCTGTTTTTT. Residues: CAAGTGLNTGELFF.

The DNA for the CDR3 is TGTGCCAGTAGTACCTCCGCAGGCTACAATCAGCCCCAGCATTTT. This sequence encodes CASSTSAGYNQPQHF. The chain joins TRBV19 to TRBJ1-5; the D is unclear. Germline CDR1 LNHDA, CDR2 SQIVND (reference sequence). V lost 4 bases and J lost 3, with 13 bases in between. The CDR3 is 15 amino acids.

This chain links TRBV28 with TRBJ2-3; D is perhaps TRBD2 (7 bases). The V gene lost 2 bases and the J gene lost 5 bases, with 14 bases spanning the gap. CDR3 size: 15 residues. The V gene's germline CDR1 is MDHEN and CDR2 SYDVKM. In DNA, the CDR3 is TGTGCCAGCAGTTTAATTGGGAGGGGGGGAGATACGCAGTATTTT. Its translation is CASSLIGRGGDTQYF.

On this clonotype: A junction boundary mismatches the germline segment, possibly from a read error. This chain joins TRBV7-7 and TRBJ2-3, with 8 bases that match TRBD2. Germline V gives CDR1 SSHAT, CDR2 FNYEAQ (reference sequence). This CDR3 has 15 residues. For the CDR3, the DNA is TGTGCTAGCAGCTCATCCGGGGGGGCGTGGGATACGCAGTATTTT. It translates to CASSSSGGAWDTQYF.

This clonotype came up many times. CDR3 sequence (DNA): TGTGCCAGCAGCTTAACCGACAGGCACTACGAGCAGTACTTC. It specifies CASSLTDRHYEQYF. The genes are TRBV7-9 and TRBJ2-7, with a tentative D call TRBD1 (6 bases). The germline CDR1 and CDR2 sequences are SEHNR and FQNEAQ (reference sequence). V was pared by 2 bases and J by 3 bases, with 11 bases between. This CDR3 is 14 amino acids long.

The chain employs TRBV6-2 or TRBV6-3 and TRBJ1-3; no firm D call. This CDR3 is built from 12 residues. V was shortened by 5 bases and J by 11 bases, with 13 bases between the two germline ends. Germline V gives CDR1 MNHEY, CDR2 SVGEGT. CDR3 loop: CASSDALASIYF. CDR3 DNA: TGTGCCAGCAGTGACGCCTTGGCTTCCATATATTTT.

This clonotype was detected a few times. The rearrangement joins TRBV5-1 to TRBJ2-7; 7 bases align to TRBD1. CDR1 is SGHRS, CDR2 YFSETQ, per germline. This CDR3 is 14 amino acids long. Trimming cost V 2 bases and J 4 bases; bases outside gene matches: 6. This CDR3 is CASSFDREKYEQYF. For the CDR3, the DNA is TGCGCCAGCAGCTTTGACAGGGAAAAGTACGAGCAGTACTTC.

Regarding this clonotype: It may be a read error: a sequence one base away is much more abundant. The genes are TRBV5-1 and TRBJ2-3; the D gene is possibly TRBD2 (7 bases). The V end was cut by 10 bases, the J end by 0 bases, with 18 bases between. This CDR3 region has 15 residues. Germline V gene sequence: CDR1 SGHRS, CDR2 YFSETQ. In nucleotides, the CDR3 is TGCGCCGGCCTCATCGGGGGGCACAGCACAGATACGCAGTATTTT. Protein product: CAGLIGGHSTDTQYF. Using reference TRBV5-1 and TRBJ2-3 for the parts outside the CDR3, the full variable domain is KAGVTQTPRYLIKTRGQQVTLSCSPISGHRSVSWYQQTPGQGLQFLFEYFSETQRNKGNFPGRFSGRQFSNSRSEMNVSTLELGDSALYLCAGLIGGHSTDTQYFGPGTRLTVL.

There are many counts of this clonotype. This could be a read error, since a much larger clone is one nucleotide away. The chain employs TRBV20-1 and TRBJ2-4; 7 bases are shared with TRBD2. The CDR3 covers 11 residues. J lost 6 bases, V lost 5 bases, and 1 base had no gene match. The germline V gene encodes CDR1 DFQATT and CDR2 SNEGSKA (reference sequence). For the CDR3, the DNA is TGCAGTGCTGGGGGGGGAAACATTCAGTACTTC. This codes for CSAGGGNIQYF.

In regard to this clonotype: Its ends do not fully match the called genes, so a read error is possible. J is TRBJ1-2 and V is TRBV7-2, with D perhaps TRBD1 (6 bases). The CDR3 covers 15 residues. CDR1 and CDR2 from the germline V gene are SGHTA and FQGNSA. As DNA, the CDR3 is TGTGCCAGCAGCGGACGAAAAGGGGGAGTCTATGGCCACACCTTC. Its translation: CASSGRKGGVYGHTF.

This clonotype was counted at least ten times. This sequence joins TRBV6-5 and TRBJ2-6; D is unresolved. This CDR3 is 14 amino acids long. The germline gives CDR1 MNHEY, CDR2 SVGAGI. Trimming removed 7 bases from V and 0 bases from J, with 7 bases in between. The CDR3 nucleotides read TGTGCCAGCAAGCTCCTCTCTGGGGCCAACGTCCTGACTTTC. It yields the protein CASKLLSGANVLTF.

About this clonotype itself: This may come from a read error, since a much larger clone is one base off. The V gene is TRBV20-1, the J gene TRBJ1-2; D call uncertain. In germline, CDR1 is DFQATT, CDR2 SNEGSKA (reference sequence). V lost 4 bases and J 7 bases, leaving 13 bases between the germline ends. The CDR3 extends over 12 amino acids. As DNA, the CDR3 is TGCAGTGCTACCCGAGGCGACTGTGGCTACACCTTC. Its protein product is CSATRGDCGYTF.

The chain carries TRBV20-1 and TRBJ2-3; D is uncertain. The length of the CDR3 is 10 residues. In germline, CDR1 is DFQATT, CDR2 SNEGSKA (reference sequence). Between the trimmed V and J ends, which lost 5 bases and 8 bases, there was a span of 8 bases. As DNA, the CDR3 is TGCAGTGCTTCCCAGGTTACGCAGTATTTT. As protein: CSASQVTQYF.

V is TRBV20-1 and J is TRBJ1-2, with D possibly being TRBD1 (5 bases). Trimming left V 0 bases short and J 3 bases short, with 11 bases between. CDR3 size: 14 residues. CDR1 is DFQATT, CDR2 SNEGSKA, per germline (reference sequence). CDR3 in amino acids: CSARDHGADYGYTF. The DNA for the CDR3 is TGCAGTGCTAGAGATCACGGGGCTGACTATGGCTACACCTTC.

V is TRBV5-8 and J is TRBJ2-5; 10 bases align to TRBD2. CDR1 and CDR2 (germline): SGHTS, YDEGEE. V shed 1 base and J 7 bases; nucleotides not matched to a gene: 10. There are 16 residues in the CDR3. Written as DNA, the CDR3 is TGTGCCAGCAGCTTGCATGGGCTAGCGGGGGCTGGGACCCAGTACTTC. Protein: CASSLHGLAGAGTQYF.

This clonotype occurred a few times. The rearrangement links TRBV29-1 to TRBJ1-4; D gene unclear. The CDR3 contains 11 residues. Germline values: CDR1 SQVTM, CDR2 ANQGSEA. Trimming cost V 3 bases and J 4 bases, with 3 bases left between them. CDR3 nucleotides: TGCAGCGTTGAGGTTAATGAAAAACTGTTTTTT. Its translation: CSVEVNEKLFF.

At least ten counts were recorded for this clonotype. V and J are TRBV20-1 and TRBJ1-2; 9 bases fit TRBD1. This CDR3 has 13 amino acids. J was trimmed by 4 bases and V by 5 bases; bases with no gene match: 5. Germline V lookup: CDR1 DFQATT, CDR2 SNEGSKA (reference sequence). CDR3 nucleotide sequence: TGCAGTGCTGGGACAGGGACTACCTATGGCTACACCTTC. Translated, it gives CSAGTGTTYGYTF.

The sample holds a few counts of this clonotype. This chain links TRBV28 with TRBJ1-6; D call uncertain. This CDR3 region has 11 residues. Germline V gene sequence: CDR1 MDHEN, CDR2 SYDVKM. V was trimmed by 4 bases and J by 9 bases, leaving 4 bases between them. CDR3 region: CASSWGSPLHF. Here the CDR3 DNA reads TGTGCCAGCAGTTGGGGTTCACCCCTCCACTTT.

Turning to this clonotype: A clone one base away is much larger, so this may be a read error. This sequence joins TRBV10-2 and TRBJ2-7; TRBD2 matches at 14 bases. The CDR3 runs to 16 residues. Germline V CDR1 and CDR2: WSHSY, SAAADI. With V trimmed by 6 bases and J by 3 bases, 7 bases remained unmatched. The CDR3 DNA follows: TGCGCCAGCAGGACTAGCGGGGGGGCCGCTTGCTACGAGCAGTACTTC. Encoded protein: CASRTSGGAACYEQYF.

To note about this clonotype: A junction boundary mismatches the germline segment, possibly from a read error. The chain uses TRBV19 and TRBJ2-3; 8 nucleotides align to TRBD2. The CDR3 spans 15 residues. Germline V gene lookup returns CDR1 LNHDA and CDR2 SQIVND (reference sequence). The CDR3 is CAGSNTGGRIDTQYF. DNA for the CDR3: TGTGCCGGTAGTAATACGGGGGGGCGGATAGATACGCAGTATTTT.

The genes are TRBV6-2 or TRBV6-3 and TRBJ1-1; 8 bases agree with TRBD1. The CDR3 contains 17 residues. The germline V gene encodes CDR1 MNHEY and CDR2 SVGEGT. J was trimmed by 4 bases and V by 0 bases; bases with no gene match: 10. The CDR3 sequence: CASSYSMLDRGSTEAFF. CDR3 nucleotide sequence: TGTGCCAGCAGTTACTCGATGCTCGACAGGGGTTCCACTGAAGCTTTCTTT.

This clonotype occurred many times. This rearrangement joins TRBV20-1 to TRBJ2-7, with TRBD1 matching over 10 bases. The J segment lost 7 bases and the V segment lost 2 bases, leaving 8 bases of the junction unmatched. Germline V CDR1 and CDR2: DFQATT, SNEGSKA (reference sequence). This CDR3 spans 14 amino acids. The CDR3 bases are TGCAGTGCTAGATTTCCGGGACAGGGGTTTGAGCAGTACTTC. It translates to CSARFPGQGFEQYF.